The rows below give T cell receptor beta chains drawn from one sample of a study of T-cell reconstitution after alpha-beta-depleted transplantation in children. TCRdb used MiXCR to reprocess the PCR reads, holding one entry per CDR3 protein. The data contain about 230,000 distinct CDR3 sequences, under 13% of them seen just once; the ten biggest clones take up roughly 27%. The sequencing here drew on PBMCs, taken before TCRalphabeta/CD19-depleted stem cell transplant. These TCRs come from a child less than two years old with acute myeloid leukemia, due to receive a stem cell transplant. CDR3s include the opening cysteine and the closing phenylalanine or tryptophan. A D gene is named only where the DNA matches it firmly. Part of the rows lack a size; the others show once, few, many or a class for expanded clones.

>NA|TRBV5-1|TRBJ2-2|many
TGCGCCAGCAGGACGAGGGTAATGACCGGGGAGCTGTTTTTT
CASRTRVMTGELFF
>NA|TRBV19|TRBJ1-1|many
TGTGCCAGTAGAGTGAGAGGGGCGCGGAACACTGAAGCTTTCTTT
CASRVRGARNTEAFF
>TRBD2|TRBV5-1|TRBJ2-7|many
TGCGCCACAACCAGGCTAGCGGGAGGTACCGACGAGCAGTACTTC
CATTRLAGGTDEQYF
>NA|TRBV11-2|TRBJ2-7|NA
TGTGCCAGCAGCTTAACGGGACACCCTCCCGAGCAGTACTTC
CASSLTGHPPEQYF
>TRBD1|TRBV5-6|TRBJ1-6|many
TGTGCCAGCAGCTCGCAGGGGGTTTGGGGTTCACCCCTCCACTTT
CASSSQGVWGSPLHF
>NA|TRBV27|TRBJ2-6|many
TGTGCCAGCAGTTCCCAGAACTCTGGGGCCAACGTCCTGACTTTC
CASSSQNSGANVLTF
>NA|TRBV11-2|TRBJ2-7|many
TGTGCCAGCAGATCCGGCCAGGTTCCAGATTTCGAGCAGTACTTC
CASRSGQVPDFEQYF
>NA|TRBV20-1|TRBJ2-7|many
TGCAGTGCTATCGGGGCCTACGAGCAGTACTTC
CSAIGAYEQYF
>TRBD1|TRBV6-4|TRBJ2-2|many
TGTGCCAGCAGTGACTCGAGCAGGGGGCATATCGGGGAGCTGTTTTTT
CASSDSSRGHIGELFF
>NA|TRBV3-1|TRBJ1-1|NA
TGTGCCAGCACTAACGCCCGGGTGTCGGACACTGAAGCTTTCTTT
CASTNARVSDTEAFF
>NA|TRBV5-1|TRBJ1-1|many
TGCGCCAGCAGCTTGGCCAGCAGCATGAACACTGAAGCTTTCTTT
CASSLASSMNTEAFF
>TRBD2|TRBV3-1|TRBJ2-7|NA
TGTGCCACCAGCCAAGTCGGGAGGGCCTACTACGAGCAGTACTTC
CATSQVGRAYYEQYF
>NA|TRBV9|TRBJ2-3|many
TGTGCCAGCAGCGTAGAGAGGACCAGCACAGATACGCAGTATTTT
CASSVERTSTDTQYF
>NA|TRBV20-1|TRBJ2-4|many
TGCAGTGCTAGTCGGACGGCCCCAACTATTCAGTACTTC
CSASRTAPTIQYF
>NA|TRBV20-1|TRBJ1-2|many
TGCAGTGCTAGAGAGGAAGGTGGGACTAACTATGGCTACACCTTC
CSAREEGGTNYGYTF
>NA|TRBV5-6|TRBJ2-3|many
TGTGCCAGCAGCTTGGGGTCAGCTAGCGGCACAGATACGCAGTATTTT
CASSLGSASGTDTQYF
>TRBD1|TRBV7-2|TRBJ1-1|many
TGTGCCAGCAGCTTAGTCGGGACAGGGGGCACTGAAGCTTTCTTT
CASSLVGTGGTEAFF